The 12 T cell receptor beta chains presented below share a single source sample, sequenced in a study of blood T cell repertoires in COVID-19. TCRdb keeps only in-frame clones here, not all; method: immunoSEQ multiplex PCR. The sample holds approximately 250,000 clones; about 86% are singletons and the top ten take around 4.1%. Sample: PBMCs or T cells enriched from blood (not recorded which). All receptors come from a man aged 25-40 years with acute COVID-19.

The chain employs TRBV19 and TRBJ1-1; 9 nucleotides align to TRBD1. This CDR3 has 14 residues. V trimming: 8 bases; J trimming: 4 bases; junction bases outside the gene matches: 8. Germline CDR1 reads LNHDA; CDR2 reads SQIVND (reference sequence). The CDR3 DNA is TGTGCCAGTTGGGGACAGGGATTGGGCACTGAAGCTTTCTTT. The encoded protein is CASWGQGLGTEAFF.

On this clone itself: At one end, the junction sequence differs from germline, possibly due to a read error. This chain links TRBV19 with TRBJ2-1, with 14 bases that match TRBD2. Germline V gene data show CDR1 as LNHDA and CDR2 as SQIVND (reference sequence). There are 15 residues in the CDR3. CDR3 loop: CASSTAGLAGAASIF. The CDR3 nucleotides are TGTGCCAGTAGTACGGCGGGACTAGCGGGGGCGGCCTCGATCTTC.

This chain joins TRBV5-8 and TRBJ2-3, with 11 bases fitting TRBD2. The V gene's germline CDR1 is SGHTS and CDR2 YDEGEE. The CDR3 runs 18 residues. Trimming took 2 bases from V and 2 from J; bases not matched to a gene: 10. The CDR3 reads CASSLGTSGGPPTDTQYF. The CDR3 DNA reads as TGTGCCAGCAGCTTAGGAACTAGCGGGGGTCCCCCCACAGATACGCAGTATTTT.

V is TRBV27 and J is TRBJ1-2, with a possible D match to TRBD1 (6 bases). The CDR3 covers 14 residues. The V end lost 4 bases, the J end lost 8 bases, and 17 bases lay between the germline ends. In germline, CDR1 is MNHEY, CDR2 SMNVEV (reference sequence). The CDR3 DNA sequence: TGTGCCAGCAGTTCAACCGGGACACGAGGCGGCTACACCTTC. This sequence encodes CASSSTGTRGGYTF.

In its sample, this clone was seen once. The chain recombines TRBV7-9 with TRBJ2-2; TRBD1 matches at 8 bases. The ends lost 5 bases at V and 6 bases at J; junction bases unmatched: 14. This CDR3 contains 17 residues. Germline CDR1 is SEHNR and CDR2 is FQNEAQ (reference sequence). As DNA, the CDR3 is TGTGCCAGCAGCCCACCTGTGGACAGGGTAATTCCCGGGGAGCTGTTTTTT. It specifies CASSPPVDRVIPGELFF.

This chain links TRBV7-8 with TRBJ2-1, with 7 positions matching TRBD2. The CDR3 is 15 residues long. V trimming: 6 bases; J trimming: 3 bases; junction bases outside the gene matches: 8. Per the germline V gene, CDR1 is SGHVS and CDR2 is FQNEAQ. CDR3 nucleotide sequence: TGTGCCAGCAGTTTCTTATCGGGGGGCTACAATGAGCAGTTCTTC. Its translation is CASSFLSGGYNEQFF.

V and J are TRBV4-2 and TRBJ2-3; 7 nucleotides align to TRBD2. The CDR3 loop spans 16 amino acids. With V trimmed by 1 base and J by 3 bases, 7 bases remained unmatched. Germline CDR1 is LGHNA and CDR2 is YNFKEQ. CDR3 sequence reads: CASSQALAEGTDTQYF. In DNA, the CDR3 is TGTGCCAGCAGCCAAGCCCTAGCGGAGGGGACAGATACGCAGTATTTT.

V and J are TRBV2 and TRBJ1-2, with 8 bases identical to TRBD1. The germline CDR1 and CDR2 sequences are SNHLY and FYNNEI. This CDR3 has 14 amino acids. J gave up 6 bases and V 2 bases, and 5 bases lay outside the gene matches. CDR3 DNA: TGTGCCAGCAGTGAATTGACAGGGGAGGATGGCTACACCTTC. It specifies CASSELTGEDGYTF.

The chain has TRBV4-2 and TRBJ2-3, with 10 bases that match TRBD2. Per the germline V gene, CDR1 is LGHNA and CDR2 is YNFKEQ. The length of the CDR3 is 16 residues. V lost 3 bases, J lost 4 bases, and 7 bases stayed unmatched. Here the CDR3 reads CASSQGLAGVADTQYF. The CDR3 DNA reads as TGTGCCAGCAGCCAGGGCCTAGCGGGGGTGGCAGATACGCAGTATTTT.

This sequence joins TRBV5-4 and TRBJ2-5, with D perhaps TRBD2 (7 bases). The length of the CDR3 is 16 residues. Trimming cost V 0 bases and J 5 bases, with 17 bases left between them. Germline lookup yields CDR1 SGHNT and CDR2 YYREEE (reference sequence). CDR3 amino acids: CASSLAGSGGRETQYF. The DNA of the CDR3 is TGTGCCAGCAGCTTGGCCGGATCGGGGGGCCGGGAGACCCAGTACTTC. The full variable domain, its missing parts supplied by reference TRBV5-4 and TRBJ2-5, is ETGVTQSPTHLIKTRGQQVTLRCSSQSGHNTVSWYQQALGQGPQFIFQYYREEENGRGNFPPRFSGLQFPNYSSELNVNALELDDSALYLCASSLAGSGGRETQYFGPGTRLLVL.

The rearrangement uses TRBV7-9 and TRBJ2-7; 9 positions match TRBD2. Germline CDR1 SEHNR, CDR2 FQNEAQ (reference sequence). The V and J ends lost 2 bases and 12 bases, in that order; junction bases with no gene match: 8. The CDR3 length is 13 residues. The DNA of the CDR3 is TGTGCCAGCAGCTTAAACAGCGGGAGGAGGATGTACGTC. This gives the protein CASSLNSGRRMYV.

Written as DNA, the CDR3 is TGTGCCACCAGTGATCGTCGGGGGGAGGGCTACGAGCAGTACGTC. Encoded protein: CATSDRRGEGYEQYV. The V call is TRBV24-1, the J call TRBJ2-7; TRBD2 aligns across 7 bases. Losses at the gene ends were 3 bases for V and 3 bases for J; bases not matched to a gene: 7. From germline, CDR1 is KGHDR and CDR2 SFDVKD. This CDR3 is 15 amino acids long.